A single sample is the source of the 13 T cell receptor beta chains below, sequenced in a study of cytomegalovirus exposure and HLA in healthy donors. The primer mix had 60 Vbeta and 13 Jbeta primers. TCRdb's table, derived via immunoSEQ multiplex PCR, lists solely in-frame clones and lacks some. This sample has about 210,000 clones, with about 80% found just once. Sequencing input: PBMCs. The receptors shown here come from a man aged 40-49 years in good health and CMV-seropositive.

This clone was counted only a few times. The chain couples TRBV20-1 to TRBJ1-2; D unresolved. The CDR3 totals 11 residues. Trimming took 1 base from V and 6 from J, leaving 6 bases between them. The germline V gene encodes CDR1 DFQATT and CDR2 SNEGSKA (reference sequence). The CDR3 spells CSARGRHGYTF. The CDR3 nucleotides are TGCAGTGCTAGAGGCAGGCATGGCTACACCTTC.

Regarding this clone: One end of the junction does not line up with germline, which may come from a read error. V usage is TRBV27 and J usage is TRBJ2-7; 7 bases match TRBD1. The CDR3 covers 15 residues. CDR1 is MNHEY and CDR2 is SMNVEV in the germline V gene (reference sequence). The chain's CDR3 is CAGSLARGLLYEQYF. CDR3 nucleotides: TGTGCCGGCAGTTTAGCGAGGGGGCTACTCTACGAGCAGTACTTC.

This chain joins TRBV4-1 and TRBJ2-7; D call uncertain. Germline-derived CDR1 and CDR2 are MGHRA and YSYEKL. V was trimmed by 0 bases and J by 1 base, leaving 10 bases between them. The length of the CDR3 is 15 residues. The CDR3 DNA follows: TGCGCCAGCAGCCAAGATCACGGCGGTTCCTACGAGCAGTACGTC. This gives the protein CASSQDHGGSYEQYV.

This chain connects TRBV5-1 to TRBJ2-1; 15 bases match TRBD2. The trim removed 0 bases at V and 3 bases at J, leaving 4 bases unmatched. The length of the CDR3 is 18 residues. Germline CDR1 is SGHRS and CDR2 is YFSETQ. This CDR3 reads CASSLGTSGRAVYNEQFF. In DNA, the CDR3 is TGCGCCAGCAGCTTGGGGACTAGCGGGAGGGCCGTCTACAATGAGCAGTTCTTC.

In this sample, this clone turned up once. The genes are TRBV2 and TRBJ1-5; possibly TRBD1 for D (6 bases). Germline CDR1 and CDR2: SNHLY and FYNNEI. The CDR3 has 16 amino acids. The ends were cut back, 4 bases at V and 0 bases at J, with 13 bases in the middle. The CDR3 nucleotides read TGTGCCAGCAGTGGAGGACAGCCAGATAGCAATCAGCCCCAGCATTTT. Amino acids: CASSGGQPDSNQPQHF.

The chain combines TRBV18 with TRBJ1-1, with a tentative D call TRBD1 (6 bases). This CDR3 contains 13 residues. Germline-derived CDR1 and CDR2 are KGHSH and LQKENI. V was shortened by 3 bases and J by 5 bases, with 10 bases between the two germline ends. The CDR3: CASSPSTGTEAFF. CDR3 bases: TGTGCCAGCTCACCTTCGACAGGAACTGAAGCTTTCTTT.

The CDR3 reads CASSSILEAKGNIQYF. In DNA, the CDR3 is TGTGCCAGCAGCTCCATTTTGGAGGCGAAGGGAAACATTCAGTACTTC. The rearrangement joins TRBV5-4 to TRBJ2-4, with D maybe TRBD2 (5 bases). Germline-derived CDR1 and CDR2 are SGHNT and YYREEE (reference sequence). The CDR3 has 16 residues. Between the trimmed V and J ends, which lost 3 bases and 6 bases, there was a span of 19 bases.

The DNA of the CDR3 is TGTGCCAGCAGCTTACAGAGGGCGCACACTGAAGCTTTCTTT. This codes for CASSLQRAHTEAFF. The V gene is TRBV11-2, the J gene TRBJ1-1; no firm D call. The CDR3 runs 14 residues. V was shortened by 2 bases and J by 3 bases, with 10 bases between the two germline ends. Per the germline V gene, CDR1 is SGHAT and CDR2 is FQNNGV.

The rearrangement links TRBV30 to TRBJ2-1; 7 bases agree with TRBD2. The CDR3 totals 15 residues. The ends lost 4 bases at V and 7 bases at J; junction bases unmatched: 13. Germline V lookup: CDR1 GTSNPN, CDR2 SVGIG (reference sequence). The CDR3 DNA follows: TGTGCCTGGAATTCGCGTAGCGGGCTTCGGAATGAGCAGTTCTTC. Translation gives CAWNSRSGLRNEQFF. The variable domain in full, with the rest retrieved from reference TRBV30 and TRBJ2-1, is SQTIHQWPATLVQPVGSPLSLECTVEGTSNPNLYWYRQAAGRGLQLLFYSVGIGQISSEVPQNLSASRPQDRQFILSSKKLLLSDSGFYLCAWNSRSGLRNEQFFGPGTRLTVL.

The CDR3 here is CASSFSPGLGTEAFF. The DNA of the CDR3 is TGTGCCAGCAGTTTCTCACCGGGGTTGGGCACTGAAGCTTTCTTT. V usage is TRBV6-5 and J usage is TRBJ1-1; D call uncertain. Germline V lookup: CDR1 MNHEY, CDR2 SVGAGI. The CDR3 is 15 residues long. The ends were cut back, 4 bases at V and 4 bases at J, with 16 bases in the middle.

The chain has TRBV19 and TRBJ1-1, with D possibly being TRBD1 (5 bases). V lost 5 bases and J 3 bases, leaving 13 bases between the germline ends. Germline V CDR1 and CDR2: LNHDA, SQIVND (reference sequence). The CDR3 is 14 residues long. CDR3: CASSSGLGDTEAFF. As DNA, the CDR3 is TGTGCCAGTAGTTCGGGACTTGGAGACACTGAAGCTTTCTTT.

For the CDR3, the DNA is TGTGCCAGCAGCTACGGGACAGGGTTCTCTGATGAGCAGTTCTTC. As protein: CASSYGTGFSDEQFF. The gene calls are TRBV7-6 and TRBJ2-1; 9 bases fit TRBD1. The CDR3 length is 15 residues. Per the germline V gene, CDR1 is SGHVS and CDR2 is FNYEAQ. Trimming took 4 bases from V and 8 from J; bases not matched to a gene: 9.

The chain employs TRBV7-9 and TRBJ2-3, with TRBD1 identical over 7 bases. V was clipped by 5 bases and J by 2 bases; unmatched bases: 7. CDR1 SEHNR and CDR2 FQNEAQ come from the germline V gene (reference sequence). This CDR3 spans 15 amino acids. DNA of the CDR3: TGTGCCAGCAGCCCCTCGGGACAGCACACAGATACGCAGTATTTT. It codes for CASSPSGQHTDTQYF.